These 7 T cell receptor beta chains came from one sample sequenced in a study of cytomegalovirus exposure and HLA in healthy donors. It was with 60 Vbeta and 13 Jbeta primers that the PCR ran. Sequencing was performed with immunoSEQ multiplex PCR; in TCRdb, only in-frame clones are kept and a portion is missing. This table has around 100,000 clones, around 70% appearing once. The sample comprised PBMCs. These receptor sequences come from a man younger than 45 in good health and CMV-seropositive.

J is TRBJ1-1 and V is TRBV18; D may be TRBD1 (5 bases). V was clipped by 5 bases and J by 6 bases, with 13 bases between them. The CDR3 length is 13 residues. The germline V gene encodes CDR1 KGHSH and CDR2 LQKENI. CDR3 sequence (DNA): TGTGCCAGCTCATCGAGCAGGGATGCTGAAGCTTTCTTT. It translates to CASSSSRDAEAFF.

A single count supports this clone. The chain employs TRBV5-1 and TRBJ2-5; 9 bases agree with TRBD1. With the DNA end fitting TRBJ2-7 better, the J assignment may be wrong. CDR3 length: 16 residues. Germline V gives CDR1 SGHRS, CDR2 YFSETQ. In nucleotides, the CDR3 is TGCGCCAGCAGCTCGTCCACGACAGGGGGTCCCGACGAGCAGTACTTC. The encoded protein is CASSSSTTGGPDEQYF.

Comments on this clone: The junction departs from germline at one end; a sequencing error may be responsible. The V gene is TRBV7-9, the J gene TRBJ2-4; 7 bases are shared with TRBD2. The germline V gene has CDR1 SEHNR and CDR2 FQNEAQ (reference sequence). This CDR3 is 18 amino acids long. CDR3 sequence reads: CASSLGGLGGVGKNSQYF. The CDR3, as DNA: TGTGCCAGCAGCTTAGGTGGACTAGGAGGTGTGGGAAAAAACAGTCAGTACTTC.

The V call is TRBV5-5, the J call TRBJ1-3; a possible D gene is TRBD1 (5 bases). There are 14 residues in the CDR3. CDR1 and CDR2 (germline): SGHKS, YYEKEE (reference sequence). V was clipped by 4 bases and J by 2 bases, with 10 bases between them. CDR3 DNA: TGTGCCAGCAGCATTCGGACACCTGGAAACACCATATATTTT. Protein sequence: CASSIRTPGNTIYF. Filled out from reference TRBV5-5 and TRBJ1-3, the complete variable domain reads DAGVTQSPTHLIKTRGQQVTLRCSPISGHKSVSWYQQVLGQGPQFIFQYYEKEERGRGNFPDRFSARQFPNYSSELNVNALLLGDSALYLCASSIRTPGNTIYFGEGSWLTVV.

This clone was found a few times. The chain uses TRBV7-9 and TRBJ1-5; D is perhaps TRBD1 (5 bases). The CDR3 sequence is 18 residues long. V lost 2 bases and J 4 bases, leaving 21 bases between the germline ends. CDR1 and CDR2 (germline): SEHNR, FQNEAQ (reference sequence). CDR3 region: CASSLMADQGRRNQPQHF. Here the CDR3 DNA reads TGTGCCAGCAGCTTAATGGCGGACCAGGGCAGAAGAAATCAGCCCCAGCATTTT. Full variable domain (remainder filled in from reference TRBV7-9 and TRBJ1-5): DTGVSQNPRHKITKRGQNVTFRCDPISEHNRLYWYRQTLGQGPEFLTYFQNEAQLEKSRLLSDRFSAERPKGSFSTLEIQRTEQGDSAMYLCASSLMADQGRRNQPQHFGDGTRLSIL.

The chain has TRBV4-1 and TRBJ2-3, with a possible D match to TRBD2 (6 bases). Trimming removed 3 bases from V and 6 bases from J, with 16 bases in between. Germline V gives CDR1 MGHRA, CDR2 YSYEKL. This CDR3 spans 15 amino acids. CDR3 DNA sequence: TGCGCCAGCAGCCACGGGCGGGGCGAGGGGGATACGCAGTATTTT. It codes for CASSHGRGEGDTQYF.

The gene calls are TRBV5-1 and TRBJ1-1; weak D call: TRBD1 (5 bases). The CDR3 is 14 amino acids. Germline lookup yields CDR1 SGHRS and CDR2 YFSETQ. The V end lost 4 bases, the J end lost 3 bases, and 13 bases lay between the germline ends. Here the CDR3 reads CASSPGGSYTEAFF. CDR3 in DNA: TGCGCCAGCAGCCCCGGGGGTAGTTACACTGAAGCTTTCTTT. The full variable domain, its missing parts supplied by reference TRBV5-1 and TRBJ1-1, is KAGVTQTPRYLIKTRGQQVTLSCSPISGHRSVSWYQQTPGQGLQFLFEYFSETQRNKGNFPGRFSGRQFSNSRSEMNVSTLELGDSALYLCASSPGGSYTEAFFGQGTRLTVV.